Each of the 24 T cell receptor beta chains below was sequenced from the same sample in a study of cytomegalovirus exposure and HLA in healthy donors. PCR was performed using 60 Vbeta and 13 Jbeta primers. Profiling relied on immunoSEQ multiplex PCR, and the TCRdb table lists in-frame clones only, not all of them. Of fewer than 200,000 clones in the sample, roughly 71% are singletons; the top ten hold more than 1.3%. Sequencing was done on a sample of PBMCs. These receptors all come from a girl aged 10 to 17 in good health and CMV-seronegative.

The V gene is TRBV6-5, the J gene TRBJ2-1; 9 nucleotides line up with TRBD1. The CDR3 has 13 residues. The V gene end was trimmed by 9 bases and the J gene end by 5 bases; junction bases not matched to a gene: 5. The germline V gene has CDR1 MNHEY and CDR2 SVGAGI. In nucleotides, the CDR3 is TGTGCCAGTACAGGGGGCACCAACAATGAGCAGTTCTTC. This translates into CASTGGTNNEQFF.

This clone was seen just once. The rearrangement links TRBV6-5 to TRBJ1-5, with unresolved D. This CDR3 spans 13 amino acids. V dropped 6 bases and J dropped 7 bases, with 13 bases sitting between them. Looked up from germline, CDR1 is MNHEY and CDR2 is SVGAGI. The CDR3 spells CASRRALTQPQHF. CDR3 nucleotide sequence: TGTGCCAGCAGGAGGGCGTTGACGCAGCCCCAGCATTTT.

The V and J genes are TRBV21-1 and TRBJ1-2; the table's D call, TRBD1, has no DNA check behind it. TRBV21-1 is a pseudogene. The CDR3 length is 20 residues. As DNA, the CDR3 is TGTGCCAGCAGCTGTTGGACATCACCAATCCCGCAAGGCCGCAACTATGGCTACACCTTC. Amino acids: CASSCWTSPIPQGRNYGYTF.

Remarks on this clone: An end of the junction differs from the germline gene, which may be a read error. The V gene is TRBV4-1, the J gene TRBJ1-2; the D gene is possibly TRBD1 (6 bases). The germline gives CDR1 MGHRA, CDR2 YSYEKL. The CDR3 spans 13 residues. For the CDR3, the DNA is TGCGCCAGCAGCCAAGCCTCCCAGGGGATAAACTCCTTC. Its translation is CASSQASQGINSF.

V usage is TRBV21-1 and J usage is TRBJ2-6; whether TRBD2, the table's D call, matches the DNA was not checked. TRBV21-1 is designated a pseudogene. The CDR3 contains 19 residues. The DNA for the CDR3 is TGTGCCAGCAGAACCAGTTTGCGGGGGGGGCCCTCTGGGGCCAACGTCCTGACTTTC. It codes for CASRTSLRGGPSGANVLTF.

The chain couples TRBV5-1 to TRBJ2-2, with TRBD2 as a possible D gene (5 bases). Per germline, CDR1 SGHRS and CDR2 YFSETQ. The CDR3 is made up of 17 amino acids. The ends were cut back, 3 bases at V and 3 bases at J, with 18 bases in the middle. CDR3 bases: TGCGCCAGCAGCTATGACCCGGGAAAAAGGGACACCGGGGAGCTGTTTTTT. Translating gives CASSYDPGKRDTGELFF.

This clone was detected only a few times. For the CDR3, the DNA is TGTGCCAGCAGTGCCCTACAGGGAGGGTTAGAAGCTTTCTTT. This encodes CASSALQGGLEAFF. The V and J genes are TRBV5-4 and TRBJ1-1, with D possibly being TRBD1 (6 bases). From germline, CDR1 is SGHNT and CDR2 YYREEE (reference sequence). Between the trimmed V and J ends, which lost 5 bases and 8 bases, there was a span of 19 bases. This CDR3 contains 14 residues.

J is TRBJ1-5 and V is TRBV25-1; D is possibly TRBD1 (6 bases). The CDR3 has 14 residues. V was shortened by 8 bases and J by 6 bases, with 17 bases between the two germline ends. Germline V gene sequence: CDR1 MGHDK, CDR2 SYGVNS. CDR3 sequence: CASGSNRATQPQHF. The CDR3 DNA follows: TGTGCCAGCGGCTCGAACAGGGCTACTCAGCCCCAGCATTTT.

The chain combines TRBV5-6 with TRBJ1-6, with a possible D match to TRBD1 (6 bases). V lost 3 bases and J lost 15, with 13 bases in between. Germline loops: CDR1 SGHDT, CDR2 YYEEEE. The CDR3 contains 12 residues. In nucleotides, the CDR3 is TGTGCCAGCAGCTCCCTCCAGGGGCGCCTCCACTTT. This translates into CASSSLQGRLHF.

The chain carries TRBV5-4 and TRBJ2-2; D is possibly TRBD1 (6 bases). CDR1 and CDR2 (germline): SGHNT, YYREEE (reference sequence). This CDR3 has 14 residues. V was trimmed by 4 bases and J by 2 bases, leaving 9 bases between them. In DNA, the CDR3 is TGTGCCAGCAGCCTGGACAGAAACACCGGGGAGCTGTTTTTT. Translation gives CASSLDRNTGELFF.

The chain employs TRBV20-1 and TRBJ2-3, with D maybe TRBD2 (6 bases). CDR3 length: 11 residues. The germline V gene encodes CDR1 DFQATT and CDR2 SNEGSKA (reference sequence). The V end lost 6 bases, the J end lost 8 bases, and 12 bases lay between the germline ends. CDR3 protein: CSAGTLGTQYF. For the CDR3, the DNA is TGCAGTGCCGGGACTCTAGGTACGCAGTATTTT.

The rearrangement uses TRBV2 and TRBJ2-3; D perhaps matches TRBD1 (5 bases). The CDR3 runs to 13 residues. V was trimmed by 6 bases and J by 9 bases, leaving 16 bases between them. Germline V gene lookup returns CDR1 SNHLY and CDR2 FYNNEI. The CDR3 bases are TGTGCCAGCAGCAGGGAAACGCTGGACACGCAGTATTTT. Its protein is CASSRETLDTQYF.

J is TRBJ2-1 and V is TRBV7-9; 11 positions agree with TRBD1. The V gene's germline CDR1 is SEHNR and CDR2 FQNEAQ (reference sequence). Trimming cost V 5 bases and J 6 bases; bases outside gene matches: 9. This CDR3 region has 16 residues. As DNA, the CDR3 is TGTGCCAGCAGCCTCCGGACAGGGGGCCTGAGCAATGAGCAGTTCTTC. Amino acids: CASSLRTGGLSNEQFF.

This clone was observed a few times. The chain couples TRBV11-3 to TRBJ2-2; no clear D gene. CDR1 is SGHNT, CDR2 YENEEA, per germline. The CDR3 is made up of 13 amino acids. V lost 1 base and J lost 7, with 7 bases in between. CDR3 region: CASSLASFGELFF. The CDR3, as DNA: TGTGCCAGCAGCTTAGCTAGTTTCGGGGAGCTGTTTTTT. Combining the CDR3 with reference TRBV11-3 and TRBJ2-2 gives the whole variable domain EAGVVQSPRYKIIEKKQPVAFWCNPISGHNTLYWYLQNLGQGPELLIRYENEEAVDDSQLPKDRFSAERLKGVDSTLKIQPAELGDSAVYLCASSLASFGELFFGEGSRLTVL.

CDR3 sequence: CASSLNRERPQPQHF. The CDR3, as DNA: TGTGCCAGCAGTCTAAATCGGGAGCGACCCCAGCCCCAGCATTTT. The rearrangement links TRBV6-5 to TRBJ1-5, with no clear D. Germline V gene lookup returns CDR1 MNHEY and CDR2 SVGAGI. Trimming left V 5 bases short and J 7 bases short, with 18 bases between. The CDR3 covers 15 residues.

The rearrangement links TRBV7-9 to TRBJ1-2; 8 bases align to TRBD1. The V and J ends lost 4 bases and 6 bases, in that order; junction bases with no gene match: 16. The CDR3 has 17 residues. Germline values: CDR1 SEHNR, CDR2 FQNEAQ (reference sequence). CDR3 sequence reads: CASSSREKNRGGDGYTF. The DNA of the CDR3 is TGTGCCAGCAGCTCCCGTGAAAAGAACAGGGGGGGGGATGGCTACACCTTC.

This clone occurred a few times. The same CDR3 can be traced to other DNA sequences in this sample. The V gene is TRBV6-5, the J gene TRBJ1-5, with 7 bases matching TRBD1. This CDR3 spans 13 amino acids. Germline CDR1 and CDR2: MNHEY and SVGAGI. Germline trimming cut 6 bases from V and 7 bases from J; bases unmatched to any gene: 6. The CDR3 here is CASSPDRNQPQHF. The DNA for the CDR3 is TGTGCCAGCAGCCCGGACAGGAACCAGCCCCAGCATTTT.

This chain joins TRBV6-8 and TRBJ2-1; 8 bases are shared with TRBD2. The CDR3 length is 16 residues. Trimming removed 7 bases from V and 4 bases from J; junction bases left unmatched: 12. Germline CDR1 MNHGY, CDR2 SAAAGT. CDR3 coding DNA: TGTGCCAGCATCGACCCCACGGGGGGGAGATACAATGAGCAGTTCTTC. This gives the protein CASIDPTGGRYNEQFF.

CDR3 sequence: CASSAVQSSGNTIYF. CDR3 nucleotide sequence: TGTGCCAGCAGTGCCGTACAGAGCTCTGGAAACACCATATATTTT. The chain recombines TRBV6-1 with TRBJ1-3; D is unresolved. V lost 4 bases to trimming and J lost 0 bases, with 10 bases between them. The germline CDR1 and CDR2 sequences are MNHNS and SASEGT. The CDR3 length is 15 residues.

This clone was observed once. The rearrangement joins TRBV30 to TRBJ1-5, with 7 bases that match TRBD1. CDR3 length equals 15 residues. V trimming: 5 bases; J trimming: 6 bases; junction bases outside the gene matches: 13. Germline CDR1 reads GTSNPN; CDR2 reads SVGIG (reference sequence). This CDR3 is CAWEPETGSGQPQHF. The CDR3 bases are TGTGCCTGGGAACCTGAGACAGGGTCGGGTCAGCCCCAGCATTTT.

This clone was counted between two and nine times. This chain links TRBV19 with TRBJ1-5; TRBD1 agrees at 7 bases. This CDR3 contains 14 residues. Germline-derived CDR1 and CDR2 are LNHDA and SQIVND (reference sequence). Trimming cost V 10 bases and J 5 bases; bases outside gene matches: 11. For the CDR3, the DNA is TGTGCCACTAAAAATTACGGACAGGATCAGCCCCAGCATTTT. This gives the protein CATKNYGQDQPQHF.

The gene calls are TRBV25-1 and TRBJ1-5; possible D gene TRBD1, 5 bases. Germline V gene lookup returns CDR1 MGHDK and CDR2 SYGVNS. There are 13 residues in the CDR3. V was shortened by 3 bases and J by 3 bases, with 6 bases between the two germline ends. The CDR3 coding sequence is TGTGCCAGCAGTGACAGGGACAATCAGCCCCAGCATTTT. This sequence encodes CASSDRDNQPQHF.

The V and J genes are TRBV19 and TRBJ1-5, with 7 bases lining up with TRBD1. CDR1 LNHDA and CDR2 SQIVND come from the germline V gene (reference sequence). The CDR3 has 17 residues. The V gene end was trimmed by 4 bases and the J gene end by 3 bases; junction bases not matched to a gene: 12. The CDR3 DNA reads as TGTGCCAGTAGTACGCTACTAGACAGGGCTGACAATCAGCCCCAGCATTTT. This encodes CASSTLLDRADNQPQHF.

This rearrangement joins TRBV5-6 to TRBJ2-1, with TRBD1 matching over 7 bases. V was pared by 2 bases and J by 3 bases, with 5 bases of the junction left unmatched. Germline V gives CDR1 SGHDT, CDR2 YYEEEE. This CDR3 is built from 15 residues. CDR3 bases: TGTGCCAGCAGCTTCGACAGGGAAAACTACAATGAGCAGTTCTTC. Translated, it gives CASSFDRENYNEQFF.